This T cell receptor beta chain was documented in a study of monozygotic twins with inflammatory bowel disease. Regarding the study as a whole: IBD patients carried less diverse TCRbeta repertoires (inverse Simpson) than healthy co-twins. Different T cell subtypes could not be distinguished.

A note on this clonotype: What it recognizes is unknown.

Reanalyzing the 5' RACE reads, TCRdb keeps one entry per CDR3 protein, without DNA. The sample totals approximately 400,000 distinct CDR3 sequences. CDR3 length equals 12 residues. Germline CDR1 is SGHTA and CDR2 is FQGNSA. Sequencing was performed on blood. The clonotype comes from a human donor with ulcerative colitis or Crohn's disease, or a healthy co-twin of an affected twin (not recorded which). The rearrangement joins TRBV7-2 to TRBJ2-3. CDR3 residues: CASRVSSDTQYF.